The sample holds a few counts of the clone carrying this T cell receptor beta chain. Its target is not known. J gave up 8 bases and V 6 bases, and 8 bases lay outside the gene matches. The CDR3 has 14 residues. A universal primer site arose from template switching, and cDNA bore unique molecular identifiers. MiXCR, run by TCRdb on the 5' RACE reads, gives a single entry per CDR3 protein. The repertoire holds some 320,000 distinct CDR3 sequences, with approximately 13% as singletons. This specimen comes from a study of identical twins. Study results and caveats: Models underestimated out-of-frame TCR alpha sharing in monozygotic twins.

These records were also assigned to another study, of yellow fever vaccine responses in identical twins.

V is TRBV12-3 or TRBV12-4 and J is TRBJ2-1; TRBD2 agrees at 9 bases. The sequenced material came from CD8+ T cells sorted from blood. The source is a young woman in good health. The DNA of the CDR3 is TGTGCCAGCAGCCCTAGCGGGGTAACCGATGAGCAGTTCTTC. It translates to CASSPSGVTDEQFF.